This entry lists 9 T cell receptor beta chains sequenced from one sample in a study of blood T cell repertoires in COVID-19 (dated by TCRdb to about 2020). Library preparation used the immunoSEQ multiplex PCR assay. TCRdb took over this immuneACCESS table, retaining in-frame rearrangements with V and J assigned. Such tables are incomplete; in checked studies, under half of the missing clones stem from an unresolved V gene, and the remainder is unexplained. This sample holds 400,000 to 450,000 clones; about 91% were observed only once. 10% to 15% of the sample belongs to the ten largest clones. Sequencing used peripheral blood. Receptors were obtained from a woman aged 45 to 65 with COVID-19, enrolled during active disease.

The chain joins TRBV27 to TRBJ2-2; weak D call: TRBD2 (5 bases). Germline V gene data show CDR1 as MNHEY and CDR2 as SMNVEV (reference sequence). The CDR3 spans 15 residues. V lost 5 bases and J lost 5, with 15 bases in between. The CDR3 coding sequence is TGTGCCAGCAGTAAAAGCGGACCGGCTACCGGGGAGCTGTTTTTT. Residues: CASSKSGPATGELFF.

The gene calls are TRBV5-4 and TRBJ2-5, with 10 bases fitting TRBD2. CDR1 is SGHNT and CDR2 is YYREEE in the germline V gene (reference sequence). V lost 0 bases to trimming and J lost 3 bases; unmatched junction nucleotides: 2. This CDR3 has 15 residues. Here the CDR3 reads CASSLELAGEETQYF. The DNA for the CDR3 is TGTGCCAGCAGCTTGGAGCTAGCGGGAGAAGAGACCCAGTACTTC.

This clone was picked up a small number of times. The V call is TRBV12-5, the J call TRBJ1-1, with D perhaps TRBD1 (6 bases). The CDR3 sequence is 15 residues long. Between the trimmed V and J ends, which lost 0 bases and 5 bases, there was a span of 13 bases. Per germline, CDR1 LGHNT and CDR2 FRNRAP. CDR3 nucleotide sequence: TGTGCTAGTGGTTTGGTCCAGGGGCATCGGACTGAAGCTTTCTTT. This encodes CASGLVQGHRTEAFF.

This clone was recorded a few times. The same CDR3 arises from other DNA sequences in this sample as well. The J gene is TRBJ1-2, the V gene TRBV5-1; TRBD1 is a possible D gene (5 bases). The V end lost 0 bases, the J end lost 4 bases, and 7 bases lay between the germline ends. This CDR3 region has 13 residues. CDR1 SGHRS and CDR2 YFSETQ come from the germline V gene. The CDR3 reads CASSLGGSYGYTF. The CDR3 region has the DNA TGCGCCAGCAGCTTGGGGGGCTCCTATGGCTACACCTTC.

The rearrangement uses TRBV14 and TRBJ1-2; 8 bases align to TRBD1. V lost 5 bases and J lost 0; bases outside the gene matches: 2. CDR3 length: 14 amino acids. CDR1 is SGHDN and CDR2 is FVKESK in the germline V gene. The CDR3 DNA reads TGTGCCAGCAGCGGGACAGGCCCTAACTATGGCTACACCTTC. As protein: CASSGTGPNYGYTF.

The rearrangement joins TRBV7-9 to TRBJ1-1; tentative D call: TRBD1 (5 bases). This CDR3 spans 14 amino acids. Trimming left V 5 bases short and J 5 bases short, with 15 bases between. Germline assignment: CDR1 SEHNR and CDR2 FQNEAQ (reference sequence). The DNA for the CDR3 is TGTGCCAGCAGCCCAGAGCCAGGGAGGACTGAAGCTTTCTTT. Translated: CASSPEPGRTEAFF.

The genes are TRBV7-3 and TRBJ2-5; 7 bases match TRBD2. J was trimmed by 5 bases and V by 4 bases; bases with no gene match: 10. Germline loops: CDR1 SGHTA, CDR2 FQGTGA. CDR3 length: 15 amino acids. CDR3 DNA: TGTGCCAGCAGCTCCGGGTCAACCGGGGGGGAGACCCAGTACTTC. This sequence encodes CASSSGSTGGETQYF.

This clone was picked up one time. This chain uses TRBV7-2 with TRBJ1-2; D possibly corresponds to TRBD1 (5 bases). Germline V gene data show CDR1 as SGHTA and CDR2 as FQGNSA. Trimming took off 5 bases at V and 4 bases at J, with 14 bases between the two ends. CDR3 size: 14 residues. Here the CDR3 reads CASSPSGTSYGYTF. The CDR3 region has the DNA TGTGCCAGCAGCCCCTCCGGGACTTCCTATGGCTACACCTTC.

This chain uses TRBV11-2 with TRBJ1-3; D may be TRBD1 (5 bases). The length of the CDR3 is 14 residues. Between the trimmed V and J ends, which lost 1 base and 4 bases, there was a span of 8 bases. In germline, CDR1 is SGHAT, CDR2 FQNNGV. The CDR3 coding sequence is TGTGCCAGCAGCTTAGCAGGGTCAGGAAACACCATATATTTT. It yields the protein CASSLAGSGNTIYF.